This T cell receptor beta chain was obtained from a study of blood T cell repertoires in COVID-19. Sequenced by immunoSEQ multiplex PCR; TCRdb stores in-frame clones only, minus some. The table has 150,000 or so clones, around 82% seen once. The CDR3 contains 14 residues. V was cut by 5 bases and J by 2 bases, with 11 bases left in between. The germline CDR1 and CDR2 sequences are SGHVS and FQNEAQ. This receptor was taken from a man aged 55 to 70 with active or convalescent COVID-19. Input material: peripheral blood. V is TRBV7-8 and J is TRBJ2-3, with D perhaps matching TRBD2 (5 bases). CDR3 loop: CASSPGWFTDTQYF. CDR3 nucleotide sequence: TGTGCCAGCAGCCCGGGGTGGTTCACAGATACGCAGTATTTT.